This T cell receptor beta chain is from a study of OX40 agonist ivuxolimab in advanced cancers. Describing the broader study: Ivuxolimab was a fully human IgG2 agonistic monoclonal antibody targeting the costimulatory receptor OX40 (CD134). The paper describes the monotherapy dose-escalation part (N of about 57 patients) of the phase I trial of ivuxolimab. Peripheral TCRbeta sequencing was intended to test whether TCR sequence diversity was altered and clonal T-cell expansion was caused by ivuxolimab. Patients were allowed to have had prior anti-PD-1, anti-PD-L1 or anti-CTLA-4 therapy, and around 41% of the dose-escalation patients had previously received checkpoint inhibitors. Intravenous ivuxolimab was administered to patients every 2 weeks at six dose levels: 0.01, 0.1, 0.3, 1.5, 3 and 10 mg/kg. Partial responses occurred in three dose-escalation patients, of whom one had hepatocellular carcinoma and two had cutaneous melanoma. Of the roughly 54 patients in dose escalation, 19 had hepatocellular carcinoma, roughly 15 had melanoma, 9 had renal cell carcinoma and 9 had head and neck cancer. In the dose-escalation cohort, around four fifths of patients were male, and the mean age was around 60 years, with a range of about 20 to 90. General conclusions and limits of the study: After ivuxolimab, more expanded clones were found on average in CD8+ T cells than in CD4+ T cells. Low levels of normalized T-cell clonal expansion were also seen in some nonresponding patients. The antigen specificity of the clonally expanded peripheral T cells was not determined. In the 0.1-3.0 mg/kg groups, partial responders were among the patients with the lowest normalized peripheral clonal expansion, particularly in CD8+ T cells. At doses of 0.1 to 3.0 mg/kg, clonal expansion of both CD4+ and CD8+ blood T cells was observed from baseline to week 6.

The trial excluded patients who had a history of autoimmune disease or who were on systemic immunosuppression. Peripheral blood for TCR sequencing was collected from all dose cohorts at baseline, on cycle 4 day 1, and on cycle 7 day 1. Samples were obtained from an open-label, multicenter, first-in-human phase I dose-escalation trial of ivuxolimab. Adults with locally advanced or metastatic head and neck squamous cell, hepatocellular, melanoma or renal cell carcinoma were enrolled in the trial. Before TCR sequencing, CD4+ T cells and CD8+ T cells from peripheral blood were sorted into separate populations. The CDR3 starts with the cysteine, ends with the phenylalanine, and has 17 residues. Kept here is only the CDR3 DNA, which spans 51 bases and is read in frame from base 1. V loses 1 base of germline sequence and J loses 4 bases, and the interval between the two ends is 19 bases. The germline V gene supplies CDR1 SGHTA and CDR2 FQGNSA.

Genomic DNA was extracted from sorted cells for sequencing of the TCRbeta CDR3 region. The immunoSEQ Assay was used for sequencing of TCRbeta CDR3 regions. The immuneACCESS repertoire file appears here via TCRdb, limited to in-frame rearrangements. These files lack a portion of the clones; in checked studies, under half of the deficit traces to unresolved V genes, and the cause of the others is not known. This sample gives around 95,000 clones in total; more than 85% of them show up just once. Together, the top ten hold around 0.3% of the sample. About this clone itself: The antigen it recognizes is unknown. No qualities accompany the bases; no much larger clone lies one base away.

This material consisted of CD4+ or CD8+ T cells sorted from blood, taken in a trial of the OX40 agonist ivuxolimab. Recombination connected TRBV7-2 to TRBJ2-5, and TRBD2 may be the D gene, going by 6 matching bases. The sequence was collected from an adult with an advanced solid tumor such as melanoma, head and neck, liver or kidney cancer. The DNA is TGTGCCAGCAGCTTAGTTTCCCACGGGGGTATTCGAGAGACCCAGTACTTC. Its protein product is CASSLVSHGGIRETQYF.